The subject of this entry is one T cell receptor beta chain. No antigen is known for it. No base quality information exists; no much larger clone differs at one position. The data belong to a study of blood T cell repertoires in COVID-19 (dated by TCRdb to between 2020 and 2021). Background on the whole study: Collaborator samples came from the United States, Italy and Spain and covered acute and convalescent phases of COVID-19. The prospective study material was composed of cDNA or gDNA derived from T cells, B-cell-depleted T cells, or PBMCs. Deeply sampled blood TCRbeta repertoires from subjects exposed to, actively infected with, or recovered from COVID-19 were included in the dataset. The repertoires were released in a freely available public database meant as a resource for research on the immune response to SARS-CoV-2. Samples came from the ongoing ImmuneRACE study (first 160 participants) plus 1,254 subjects from 6 global collaborators. Nearly every sample came with metadata listing a de-identified subject ID, COVID-19 status, age in years and sex. Where HLA class I and class II types were available, the types were taken from metadata supplied by the sample provider, not from assay-based typing. On the study overall, not on this receptor specifically: Clinical and demographic metadata were provided uncurated, with the amount varying by source and participant.

Enrolling through a virtual design, the prospective study's participants ranged in age from roughly 18 to 100 years and lived across more than 20 United States geographic areas. To assign participants to cohorts, the prospective study relied on clinical history that participants themselves reported in a screening survey and a study questionnaire. ImmuneRACE Cohort 3 recovered participants were defined by two consecutive negative NP/OP PCR tests, healthcare professional clearance, or symptom resolution. Each participant in the prospective study had whole blood, serum and a nasopharyngeal or oropharyngeal swab collected by mobile phlebotomists. Participants in the prospective study had the option to provide additional blood draws and questionnaires over an approximately 2-month period. Before DNA extraction, prospective study blood samples were shipped either frozen or at room temperature. Measured from the cysteine to the phenylalanine, the CDR3 is 12 residues long. Kept here is only the CDR3 DNA, which spans 36 bases and is read in frame from base 1. The germline V and J ends show losses of 5 bases and 11 bases respectively, and no gene match explains 6 bases of the junction. CDR1 and CDR2, per the germline V gene, are LGHNT and FRNRAP.

TCRbeta CDR3 regions were amplified from genomic DNA using the immunoSEQ Assay, a bias-controlled multiplex PCR. The original pipeline was this. Within the assay, amplification of reference gene primers was used to estimate how many nucleated cells each sample contained. Sequence reads were collapsed and filtered to measure the absolute abundance of every unique TCRbeta CDR3 rearrangement. For each sample, productive Simpson clonality was calculated by taking the square root of Simpson's diversity index across productive rearrangements. Held by TCRdb, this immuneACCESS table contains in-frame sequences only and omits some clones. Under half of the omission traces to an unresolved V gene where checked; the cause of the rest is unknown. The DNA gave D and trimming, while V, J and clone size come from that table. The sample table lists over 250,000 clones, 85% to 90% of them with a count of one. The ten largest clonotypes hold roughly 2.3% of the sample.

Sequenced sample: PBMCs or T cells enriched from blood (not recorded which). This sequence originates from a woman aged 18-29 years who had recovered from COVID-19. This chain joins TRBV12-5 to TRBJ2-1; 7 nucleotides in the junction match TRBD1. For the CDR3, the sequence is CASGDRTGQQFF. In nucleotide form, the sequence is TGTGCTAGTGGTGATCGGACAGGCCAGCAGTTCTTC.